This T cell receptor beta chain stems from a study of T-cell reconstitution after alpha-beta-depleted transplantation in children. General observations from the study: Expanded graft clones numbering several hundred reportedly gave rise to alpha-beta T cells about two months after transplant. Diversity and T-cell counts at one year after transplant derived mostly from new T cells. The origin of high day-60 TCRbeta diversity in some patients lay in surviving recipient T cells and thymic progenitors.

CDR1 is SEHNR and CDR2 is FQNEAQ in the germline V gene (reference sequence). Deletions cut 4 bases from V and 9 bases from J, with 6 bases between. The CDR3 runs 10 residues. Library preparation (for TCRbeta) was performed with unique molecular identifiers. TCRdb reprocessed the PCR reads via MiXCR and lists one record per CDR3 protein. The sample includes around 29,000 distinct CDR3 sequences, over 5% of them seen just once. This clonotype has a handful of counts. Its antigen is still unknown. The receptor was isolated from a male patient between 5 and 17 years old who had a stem cell transplant for acute myeloid leukemia, so the T cells may come from the graft donor. The material sequenced was PBMCs, mostly from graft donor cells, taken 180 days after TCRalphabeta/CD19-depleted stem cell transplant. The V call is TRBV7-9, the J call TRBJ2-5; D gene unclear. DNA for the CDR3: TGTGCCAGCAGCTCCTCCCCCCAGTACTTC. Its translation is CASSSSPQYF.